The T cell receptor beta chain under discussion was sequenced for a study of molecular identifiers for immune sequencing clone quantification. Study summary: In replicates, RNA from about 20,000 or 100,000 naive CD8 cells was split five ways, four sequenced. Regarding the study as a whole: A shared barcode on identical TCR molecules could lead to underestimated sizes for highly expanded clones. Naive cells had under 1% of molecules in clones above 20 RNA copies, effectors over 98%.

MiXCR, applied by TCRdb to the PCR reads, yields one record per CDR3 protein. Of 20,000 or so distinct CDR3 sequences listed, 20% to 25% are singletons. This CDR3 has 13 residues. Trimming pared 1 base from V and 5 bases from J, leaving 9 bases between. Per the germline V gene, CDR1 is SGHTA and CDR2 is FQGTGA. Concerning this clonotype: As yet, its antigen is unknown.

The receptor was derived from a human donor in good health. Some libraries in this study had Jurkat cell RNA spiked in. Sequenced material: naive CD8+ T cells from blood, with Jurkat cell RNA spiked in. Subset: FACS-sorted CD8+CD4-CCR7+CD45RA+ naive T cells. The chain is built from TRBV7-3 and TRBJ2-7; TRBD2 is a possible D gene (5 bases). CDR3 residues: CASSLNGVNEQYF. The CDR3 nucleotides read TGTGCCAGCAGCTTAAACGGGGTTAACGAGCAGTACTTC.